Shown below are 2 T cell receptor beta chains from a single sample sequenced in a study of T cells in Graves' hyperthyroidism and ophthalmopathy. Amplification targeted TCR beta CDR3 regions from RNA transcripts. The HTBI primer set served for first-round RT-PCR of the TCR CDR3. TCRdb re-analysed the multiplex PCR reads in MiXCR, keeping a single row per CDR3 protein. The sample lists approximately 640,000 distinct CDR3 sequences; roughly 17% were seen once. The specimen was blood. These receptors all come from a man aged 50 to 60 with Graves' hyperthyroidism.

Ten or more counts support this clonotype. Here the CDR3 DNA reads TGTGCCAGCGAAGTCATTGGGTCCTACAATGAGCAGTTCTTC. Translating it yields CASEVIGSYNEQFF. This rearrangement joins TRBV28 to TRBJ2-1; the D is unclear. This CDR3 contains 14 residues. V was pared by 8 bases and J by 1 base, with 12 bases between. The germline CDR1 and CDR2 sequences are MDHEN and SYDVKM.

In its sample, this clonotype was seen many times. CDR3 coding DNA: TGTGCCAGCACCCAGGCGGGGGGCCCCATCACCGGGGAGCTGTTTTTT. Translation: CASTQAGGPITGELFF. The V call is TRBV5-6, the J call TRBJ2-2; TRBD2 aligns across 8 bases. The CDR3 is 16 amino acids. Trimming took 6 bases from V and 4 from J; bases not matched to a gene: 11. From germline, CDR1 is SGHDT and CDR2 YYEEEE.